This record covers a single TCR beta chain. Assay: immunoSEQ multiplex PCR; the TCRdb copy retains only in-frame clones and omits some. Counted here are about 270,000 clones, roughly nine tenths occurring once; the ten biggest clones make up 3%. This CDR3 spans 12 amino acids. CDR1 and CDR2 (germline): MDHEN, SYDVKM. V was clipped by 7 bases and J by 2 bases, with 9 bases between them. These data are taken from a study of blood T cell repertoires in COVID-19. Sequencing was carried out using PBMCs or T cells enriched from blood (not recorded which). The rearrangement joins TRBV28 to TRBJ2-7; possible D gene TRBD2, 6 bases. This clonotype was sampled from a woman in her forties or fifties who had recovered from COVID-19. This CDR3 is CASMEGTYEQYF. CDR3 nucleotides: TGTGCCAGCATGGAGGGAACCTACGAGCAGTACTTC. Together with reference TRBV28 and TRBJ2-7, the CDR3 gives the full variable domain: DVKVTQSSRYLVKRTGEKVFLECVQDMDHENMFWYRQDPGLGLRLIYFSYDVKMKEKGDIPEGYSVSREKKERFSLILESASTNQTSMYLCASMEGTYEQYFGPGTRLTVT.